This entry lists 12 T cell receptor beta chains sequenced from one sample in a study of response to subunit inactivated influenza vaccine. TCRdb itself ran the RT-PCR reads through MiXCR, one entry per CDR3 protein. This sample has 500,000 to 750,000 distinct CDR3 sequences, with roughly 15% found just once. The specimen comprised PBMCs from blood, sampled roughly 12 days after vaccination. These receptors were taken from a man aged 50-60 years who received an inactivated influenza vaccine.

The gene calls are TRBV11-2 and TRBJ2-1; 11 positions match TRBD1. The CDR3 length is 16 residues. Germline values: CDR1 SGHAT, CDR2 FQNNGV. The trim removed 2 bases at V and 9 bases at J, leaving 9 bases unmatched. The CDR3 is CASSLLGQGARSEQFF. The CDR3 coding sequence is TGTGCCAGCAGCTTATTAGGACAGGGGGCTAGGAGTGAGCAGTTCTTC.

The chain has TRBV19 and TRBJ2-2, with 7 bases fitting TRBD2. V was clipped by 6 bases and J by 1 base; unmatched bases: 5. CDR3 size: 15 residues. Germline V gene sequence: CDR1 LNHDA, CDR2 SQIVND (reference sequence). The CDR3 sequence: CASRELAKNTGELFF. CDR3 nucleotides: TGTGCCAGTAGGGAACTAGCGAAGAACACCGGGGAGCTGTTTTTT.

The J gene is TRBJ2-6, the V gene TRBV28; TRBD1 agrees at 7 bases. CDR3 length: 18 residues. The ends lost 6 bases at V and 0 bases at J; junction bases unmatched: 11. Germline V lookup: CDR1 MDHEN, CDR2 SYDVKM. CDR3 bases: TGTGCCAGCAGCACAACAGGGGCCTCCTTCTCTGGGGCCAACGTCCTGACTTTC. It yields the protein CASSTTGASFSGANVLTF.

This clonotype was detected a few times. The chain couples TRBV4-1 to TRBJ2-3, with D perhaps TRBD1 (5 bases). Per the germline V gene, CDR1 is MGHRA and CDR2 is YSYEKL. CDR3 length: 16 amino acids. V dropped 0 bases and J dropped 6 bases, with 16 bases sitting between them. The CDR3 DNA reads TGCGCCAGCAGCCAAGAAGATTGGACATCGATTGATACGCAGTATTTT. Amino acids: CASSQEDWTSIDTQYF.

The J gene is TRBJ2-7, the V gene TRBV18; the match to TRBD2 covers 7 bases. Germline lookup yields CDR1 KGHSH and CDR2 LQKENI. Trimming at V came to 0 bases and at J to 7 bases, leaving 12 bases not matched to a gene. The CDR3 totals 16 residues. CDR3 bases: TGTGCCAGCTCACCACCAAGTTCTAGCGGCCCTAGTGAGCAGTACTTC. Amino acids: CASSPPSSSGPSEQYF.

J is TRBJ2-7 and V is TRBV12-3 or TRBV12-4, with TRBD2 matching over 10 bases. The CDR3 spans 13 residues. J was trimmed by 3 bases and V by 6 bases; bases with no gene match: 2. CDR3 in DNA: TGTGCCAGCAGACTAGCGGGACTCTACGAGCAGTACTTC. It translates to CASRLAGLYEQYF.

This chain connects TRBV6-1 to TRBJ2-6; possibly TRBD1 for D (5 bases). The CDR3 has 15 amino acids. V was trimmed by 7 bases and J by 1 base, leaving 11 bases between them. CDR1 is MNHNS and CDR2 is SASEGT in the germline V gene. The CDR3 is CASTGSPSGANVLTF. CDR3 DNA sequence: TGTGCCAGCACAGGGTCCCCTTCTGGGGCCAACGTCCTGACTTTC.

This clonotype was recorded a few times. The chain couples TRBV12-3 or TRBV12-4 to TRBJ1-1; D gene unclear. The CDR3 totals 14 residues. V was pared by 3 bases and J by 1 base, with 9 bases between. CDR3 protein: CASSFAGKNTEAFF. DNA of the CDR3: TGTGCCAGCAGTTTTGCAGGAAAGAACACTGAAGCTTTCTTT.

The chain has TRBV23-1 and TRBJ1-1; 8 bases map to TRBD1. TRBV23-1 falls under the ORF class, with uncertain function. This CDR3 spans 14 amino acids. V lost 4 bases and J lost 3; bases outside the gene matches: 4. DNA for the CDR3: TGCGCCAGCAGTCTCGACAGGGGCCACACTGAAGCTTTCTTT. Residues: CASSLDRGHTEAFF.

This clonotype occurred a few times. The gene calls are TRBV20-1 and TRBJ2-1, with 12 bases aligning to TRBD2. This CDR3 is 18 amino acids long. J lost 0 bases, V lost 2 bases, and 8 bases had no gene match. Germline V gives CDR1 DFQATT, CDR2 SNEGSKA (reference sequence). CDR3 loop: CSARSLLAGGGSYNEQFF. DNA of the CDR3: TGCAGTGCTAGAAGTTTACTAGCGGGAGGTGGCTCCTACAATGAGCAGTTCTTC.

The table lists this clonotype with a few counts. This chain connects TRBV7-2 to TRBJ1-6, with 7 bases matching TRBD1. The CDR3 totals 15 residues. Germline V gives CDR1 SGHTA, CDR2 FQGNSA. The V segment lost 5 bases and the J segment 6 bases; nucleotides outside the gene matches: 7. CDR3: CASSTGGQPNSPLHF. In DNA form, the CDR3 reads TGTGCCAGCAGCACTGGGGGACAGCCTAATTCACCCCTCCACTTT.

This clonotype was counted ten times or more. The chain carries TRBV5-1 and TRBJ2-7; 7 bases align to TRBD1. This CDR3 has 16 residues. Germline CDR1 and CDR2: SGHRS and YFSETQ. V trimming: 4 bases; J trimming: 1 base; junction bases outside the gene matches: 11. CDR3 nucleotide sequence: TGCGCCAGCAGCAGTATAGGGGGCGCCGGATCCTACGAGCAGTACTTC. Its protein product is CASSSIGGAGSYEQYF.